A selection of T cell receptor beta chains follows, all from one sample in a study of blood T cell repertoires in COVID-19. Method: immunoSEQ multiplex PCR; TCRdb's copy keeps in-frame clones and lacks some. The profile shows more than 150,000 clones, 70% to 85% of them singletons. The specimen was peripheral blood. These receptors were taken from a human donor in a cohort sampled during active COVID-19. Each CDR3 is given with its conserved first and last residue. The D gene is left open where the match is weak. Part of the rows lack a size; the others show once, few, many or a class for expanded clones.

-	TRBV5-6	-	TRBJ1-6	CASRGGGNSPLHF	TGTGCCTCGAGGGGAGGTGGGAATTCACCCCTCCACTTT
-	TRBV6-5	once	TRBJ2-7	CASSYGSGDEQYF	TGTGCCAGCAGTTACGGATCCGGGGACGAGCAGTACTTC
-	TRBV13	-	TRBJ1-2	CASSLGFQGPSTNYGYTF	TGTGCCAGCAGCTTAGGATTTCAGGGGCCTTCAACCAACTATGGCTACACCTTC
TRBD1	TRBV5-1	-	TRBJ2-7	CASSLQVGQGRGEQYF	TGCGCCAGCAGCTTGCAGGTGGGACAGGGGAGAGGCGAGCAGTACTTC
-	TRBV19	-	TRBJ1-6	CASSITDNSPLHF	TGTGCCAGTAGTATAACGGATAATTCACCCCTCCACTTT
-	TRBV14	-	TRBJ1-2	CASINRVTYGYTF	TGTGCCAGCATCAACAGGGTCACTTATGGCTACACCTTC
-	TRBV27	once	TRBJ2-7	CASSFLGEKPYEQYF	TGTGCCAGCAGTTTCCTGGGAGAGAAGCCCTACGAGCAGTACTTC
TRBD2	TRBV27	-	TRBJ2-3	CASSLFPGDSGGTDTQYF	TGTGCCAGCAGTTTATTTCCCGGGGATAGCGGGGGCACAGATACGCAGTATTTT
TRBD1	TRBV19	-	TRBJ1-1	CASSRTGQGNTEAFF	TGTGCCAGTAGTAGGACAGGGCAGGGGAACACTGAAGCTTTCTTT
-	TRBV5-6	-	TRBJ1-1	CASSPPPGHWNTEAFF	TGTGCCAGCAGTCCTCCCCCGGGACACTGGAACACTGAAGCTTTCTTT
TRBD1	TRBV9	-	TRBJ1-2	CASSVETGYGYTF	TGTGCCAGCAGCGTCGAGACAGGGTATGGCTACACCTTC
-	TRBV7-9	-	TRBJ1-3	CASSTHKGQDPGNTIYF	TGTGCCAGCAGCACCCACAAGGGACAAGATCCTGGAAACACCATATATTTT
-	TRBV5-1	-	TRBJ2-5	CASSLVSGGDFQETQYF	TGCGCCAGCAGCTTGGTTTCTGGCGGGGATTTCCAAGAGACCCAGTACTTC
TRBD2	TRBV13	once	TRBJ2-5	CASSGPSGGQEETQYF	TGTGCCAGCAGCGGCCCTAGCGGGGGACAAGAAGAGACCCAGTACTTC
-	TRBV11-2	-	TRBJ1-5	CASSYGGPNQPQHF	TGTGCCAGCAGCTACGGGGGGCCGAATCAGCCCCAGCATTTT
TRBD1	TRBV5-6	-	TRBJ1-2	CASSWGQGGTPDGYTF	TGTGCCAGCAGCTGGGGACAGGGCGGGACCCCCGATGGCTACACCTTC
-	TRBV29-1	-	TRBJ1-2	CSVELAGDGYTF	TGCAGCGTTGAGCTTGCAGGGGATGGCTACACCTTC
-	TRBV18	-	TRBJ1-1	CASSPSINTEAFF	TGTGCCAGCTCACCATCTATAAACACTGAAGCTTTCTTT
-	TRBV19	-	TRBJ2-1	CASSRMEGGMNEQFF	TGTGCCAGTAGTAGGATGGAAGGGGGAATGAATGAGCAGTTCTTC
-	TRBV2	-	TRBJ2-1	CASSRSSGAYNEQFF	TGTGCCAGCAGTAGATCTAGTGGGGCTTACAATGAGCAGTTCTTC
-	TRBV15	-	TRBJ1-1	CATSRPDTEAFF	TGTGCCACCAGCAGGCCGGACACTGAAGCTTTCTTT
TRBD1	TRBV6-6	-	TRBJ2-3	CATLLDRGTDTQYF	TGTGCCACCCTATTGGACAGGGGGACAGATACGCAGTATTTT
-	TRBV5-6	once	TRBJ1-2	CASSWRGSGVGYTF	TGTGCCAGCAGCTGGCGGGGAAGCGGAGTAGGCTACACCTTC
TRBD1	TRBV7-9	-	TRBJ2-6	CASSETGTGLSGANVLTF	TGTGCCAGCAGCGAAACCGGGACAGGACTATCTGGGGCCAACGTCCTGACTTTC
TRBD1	TRBV7-9	once	TRBJ1-1	CASSLEGRGAFF	TGTGCCAGCAGCTTAGAGGGCAGGGGGGCTTTCTTT
-	TRBV30	once	TRBJ1-6	CAWSQGVDSPLHF	TGTGCCTGGAGTCAGGGTGTGGATTCACCCCTCCACTTT
TRBD1	TRBV2	few	TRBJ1-3	CASSAGTGGDTIYF	TGTGCCAGCAGCGCTGGGACAGGGGGAGACACCATATATTTT
TRBD2	TRBV7-9	-	TRBJ2-7	CASSTGLAFYEQYF	TGTGCCAGCAGTACGGGACTAGCCTTCTACGAGCAGTACTTC
-	TRBV11-1	-	TRBJ2-5	CASSIPDWRGQETQYF	TGTGCCAGCAGCATACCGGACTGGCGGGGCCAAGAGACCCAGTACTTC
-	TRBV7-9	few	TRBJ2-3	CASSSPSSTDTQYF	TGTGCCAGCAGCTCTCCGAGCAGCACAGATACGCAGTATTTT
-	TRBV12-5	-	TRBJ2-7	CASGRAPEGSYEQYF	TGTGCTAGTGGACGCGCACCGGAGGGGTCCTACGAGCAGTACTTC
TRBD1	TRBV3-1/TRBV3-2	once	TRBJ2-5	CASSQGAGGRETQYF	TGTGCCAGCAGCCAAGGGGCAGGGGGCAGGGAGACCCAGTACTTC
-	TRBV5-1	-	TRBJ2-3	CASSLAGRSTDTQYF	TGCGCCAGCAGCTTGGCGGGGAGGAGCACAGATACGCAGTATTTT
TRBD1	TRBV5-1	-	TRBJ1-1	CASSLGGQGLTEAFF	TGCGCCAGCAGCTTGGGGGGACAGGGACTCACTGAAGCTTTCTTT
-	TRBV4-1	-	TRBJ2-3	CASSQTGNTPFSTDTQYF	TGCGCCAGCAGCCAAACAGGGAATACCCCCTTTAGCACAGATACGCAGTATTTT
TRBD2	TRBV24-1	once	TRBJ2-1	CATSETSGGIDEQFF	TGTGCCACCAGTGAGACTAGCGGGGGGATCGATGAGCAGTTCTTC
-	TRBV13	-	TRBJ2-3	CASSSGMRADTQYF	TGTGCCAGCAGCTCGGGAATGAGGGCAGATACGCAGTATTTT
TRBD1	TRBV18	once	TRBJ1-3	CASSPGQGQNHGNTIYF	TGTGCCAGCTCACCCGGACAGGGGCAAAACCATGGAAACACCATATATTTT
TRBD1	TRBV2	-	TRBJ1-5	CASGDSFNQPQHF	TGTGCCAGCGGGGACAGCTTCAATCAGCCCCAGCATTTT
TRBD2	TRBV7-6	-	TRBJ2-1	CASSLTSGGPSYNEQFF	TGTGCCAGCAGCCTGACTAGCGGGGGCCCCAGTTACAATGAGCAGTTCTTC
-	TRBV6-2/TRBV6-3	few	TRBJ2-6	CASSPNGANVLTF	TGTGCCAGCAGTCCCAATGGGGCCAACGTCCTGACTTTC
TRBD1	TRBV5-8	-	TRBJ2-6	CASSGSGGASWAGANVLTF	TGTGCCAGCAGCGGCTCAGGGGGCGCCTCTTGGGCTGGGGCCAACGTCCTGACTTTC
TRBD2	TRBV5-1	-	TRBJ2-1	CASSPTTSGGSMRFF	TGCGCCAGCAGCCCCACGACTAGCGGGGGGTCCATGAGGTTCTTC
-	TRBV1	-	TRBJ2-7	CTSSHFTSASYEQYF	TGCACCAGCAGCCACTTTACTAGCGCCTCCTACGAGCAGTACTTC
TRBD2	TRBV3-1/TRBV3-2	-	TRBJ2-2	CASSPWVAGTGELFF	TGTGCCAGCAGCCCCTGGGTAGCGGGGACCGGGGAGCTGTTTTTT
-	TRBV13	-	TRBJ1-4	CASSGGEKLFF	TGTGCCAGCTCCGGCGGTGAAAAACTGTTTTTT
TRBD1	TRBV7-2	-	TRBJ1-6	CASSARTGGSSPLHF	TGTGCCAGCAGCGCGCGTACAGGGGGCAGTTCACCCCTCCACTTT
-	TRBV6-5	-	TRBJ2-7	CASTTESHGEYEQYF	TGTGCCAGTACCACGGAGTCCCACGGAGAATACGAGCAGTACTTC
TRBD2	TRBV27	-	TRBJ2-1	CASNSGLPLNEQFF	TGTGCCAGCAACTCGGGACTACCACTCAATGAGCAGTTCTTC
TRBD1	TRBV7-2	-	TRBJ2-7	CASGWTGSTYEQYF	TGTGCCAGCGGCTGGACAGGGTCCACCTACGAGCAGTACTTC
TRBD1	TRBV5-1	-	TRBJ2-1	CASSRDRADNEQFF	TGCGCCAGCAGCCGGGACAGGGCTGACAATGAGCAGTTCTTC
TRBD1	TRBV11-2	-	TRBJ1-3	CASSLWDRKSGNTIYF	TGTGCCAGCAGCCTATGGGACAGGAAATCTGGAAACACCATATATTTT
TRBD2	TRBV15	-	TRBJ2-5	CATSPSGTVLQETQYF	TGTGCCACCAGCCCAAGCGGGACTGTACTGCAAGAGACCCAGTACTTC
TRBD1	TRBV5-1	-	TRBJ1-1	CASSSQGINTEAFF	TGCGCCAGCAGCTCACAGGGGATAAACACTGAAGCTTTCTTT
-	TRBV13	-	TRBJ1-6	CASSTGRTPHNSPLHF	TGTGCCAGCAGCACAGGACGGACCCCTCATAATTCACCCCTCCACTTT